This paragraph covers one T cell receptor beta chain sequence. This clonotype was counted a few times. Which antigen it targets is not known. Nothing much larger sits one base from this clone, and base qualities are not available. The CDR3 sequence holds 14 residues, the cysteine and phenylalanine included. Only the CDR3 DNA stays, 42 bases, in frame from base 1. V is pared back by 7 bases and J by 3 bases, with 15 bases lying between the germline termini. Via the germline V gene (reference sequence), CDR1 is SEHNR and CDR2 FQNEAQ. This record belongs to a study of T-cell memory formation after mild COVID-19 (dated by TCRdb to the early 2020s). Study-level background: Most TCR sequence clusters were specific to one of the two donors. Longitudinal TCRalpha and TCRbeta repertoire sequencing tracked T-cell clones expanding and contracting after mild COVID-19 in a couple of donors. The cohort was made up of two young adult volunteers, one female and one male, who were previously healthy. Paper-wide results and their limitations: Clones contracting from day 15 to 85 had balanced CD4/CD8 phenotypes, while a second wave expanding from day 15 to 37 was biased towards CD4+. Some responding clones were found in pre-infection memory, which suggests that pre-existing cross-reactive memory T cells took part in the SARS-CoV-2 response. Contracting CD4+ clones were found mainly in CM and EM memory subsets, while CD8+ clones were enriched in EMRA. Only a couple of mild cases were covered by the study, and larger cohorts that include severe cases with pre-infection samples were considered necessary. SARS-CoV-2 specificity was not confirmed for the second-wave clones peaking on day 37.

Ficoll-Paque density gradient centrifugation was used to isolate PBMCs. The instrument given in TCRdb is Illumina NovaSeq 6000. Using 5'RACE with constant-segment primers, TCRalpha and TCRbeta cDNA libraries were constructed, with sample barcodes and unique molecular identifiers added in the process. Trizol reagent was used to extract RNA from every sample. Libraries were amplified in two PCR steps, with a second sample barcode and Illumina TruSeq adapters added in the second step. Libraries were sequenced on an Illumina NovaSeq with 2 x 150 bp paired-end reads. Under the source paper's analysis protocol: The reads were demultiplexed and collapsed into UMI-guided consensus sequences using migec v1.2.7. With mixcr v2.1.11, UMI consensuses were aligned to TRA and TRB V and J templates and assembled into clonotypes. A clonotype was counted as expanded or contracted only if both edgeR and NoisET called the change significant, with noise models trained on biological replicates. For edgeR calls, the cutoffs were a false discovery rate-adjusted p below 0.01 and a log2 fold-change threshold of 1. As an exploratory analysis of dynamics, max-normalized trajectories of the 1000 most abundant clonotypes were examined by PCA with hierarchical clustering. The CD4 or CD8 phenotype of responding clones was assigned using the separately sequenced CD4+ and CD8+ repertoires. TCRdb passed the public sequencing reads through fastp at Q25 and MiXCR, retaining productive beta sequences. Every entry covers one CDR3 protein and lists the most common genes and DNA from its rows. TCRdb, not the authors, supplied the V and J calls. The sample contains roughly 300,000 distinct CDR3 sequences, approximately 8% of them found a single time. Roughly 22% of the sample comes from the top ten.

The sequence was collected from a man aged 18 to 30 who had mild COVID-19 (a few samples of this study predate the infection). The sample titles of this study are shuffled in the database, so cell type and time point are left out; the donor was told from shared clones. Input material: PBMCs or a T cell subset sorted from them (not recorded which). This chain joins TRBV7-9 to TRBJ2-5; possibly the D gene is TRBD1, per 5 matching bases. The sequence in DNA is TGTGCCAGCAACCCCCCGGGCAGGGAAGAGACCCAGTACTTC. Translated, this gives CASNPPGREETQYF. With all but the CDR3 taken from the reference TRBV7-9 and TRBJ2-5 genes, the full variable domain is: DTGVSQNPRHKITKRGQNVTFRCDPISEHNRLYWYRQTLGQGPEFLTYFQNEAQLEKSRLLSDRFSAERPKGSFSTLEIQRTEQGDSAMYLCASNPPGREETQYFGPGTRLLVL.